A selection of T cell receptor beta chains follows, all from one sample in a study of PD-1 blockade in classical Hodgkin lymphoma. The repertoire was sequenced with immunoSEQ multiplex PCR; TCRdb's copy has only in-frame clones and lacks some. This sample has 30,000 to 40,000 clones, with around 89% found just once. The sequenced sample was CD4+ T cells from blood. The origin of the receptors is a human donor with classical Hodgkin lymphoma. Each CDR3 is given with its conserved first and last residue. D genes are given only for firm matches. Clone size is shown for a subset of rows, as once, few, many or a class of expanded clone.

V	D	size	J	CDR3	DNA
TRBV27	NA	NA	TRBJ2-3	CASSRLKVTDTQYF	TGTGCCAGCAGCCGACTTAAAGTTACAGATACGCAGTATTTT
TRBV5-1	NA	once	TRBJ2-6	CASSTRPGPGANVLTF	TGCGCCAGCAGCACACGCCCAGGGCCTGGGGCCAACGTCCTGACTTTC
TRBV19	NA	few	TRBJ1-5	CASSIAGKRNQPQHF	TGTGCCAGTAGTATAGCGGGAAAGCGCAATCAGCCCCAGCATTTT
TRBV7-2	NA	NA	TRBJ1-2	CASPPPLRTGNYGYTF	TGTGCCAGCCCACCCCCCCTTCGTACGGGAAACTATGGCTACACCTTC
TRBV7-8	NA	NA	TRBJ2-1	CATNKEGLSYNEQFF	TGTGCCACCAACAAAGAGGGTTTGAGCTACAATGAGCAGTTCTTC
TRBV6-1	TRBD1	once	TRBJ2-7	CASSEVGTGTYEQYF	TGTGCCAGCAGTGAAGTGGGGACAGGGACCTACGAGCAGTACTTC
TRBV7-2	NA	NA	TRBJ2-1	CASSLGSYLDRANEQFF	TGTGCCAGCAGCTTAGGGAGCTACCTGGACAGAGCTAATGAGCAGTTCTTC
TRBV5-6	TRBD2	once	TRBJ2-7	CASSLDGGRITYEQYF	TGTGCCAGCAGCCTGGATGGCGGGAGAATAACCTACGAGCAGTACTTC
TRBV6-5	NA	NA	TRBJ2-1	CASSFTPSAGEQFF	TGTGCCAGCAGTTTCACTCCTAGCGCTGGTGAGCAGTTCTTC
TRBV6-5	NA	NA	TRBJ2-7	CARWEWGLLSYEQYF	TGTGCCAGGTGGGAATGGGGGCTCCTTTCCTACGAGCAGTACTTC
TRBV7-9	TRBD1	NA	TRBJ2-3	CASSFPGQGATDTQYF	TGTGCCAGCAGCTTTCCGGGACAGGGGGCTACAGATACGCAGTATTTT
TRBV5-1	NA	NA	TRBJ1-1	CASSFQGRGNTEAFF	TGCGCCAGCAGCTTCCAGGGCCGTGGCAACACTGAAGCTTTCTTT
TRBV19	NA	NA	TRBJ2-6	CATAGDRSFSGANVLTF	TGTGCCACGGCGGGGGACAGAAGCTTCTCTGGGGCCAACGTCCTGACTTTC
TRBV5-1	NA	NA	TRBJ2-2	CASSRGTVWLGAGELFF	TGCGCCAGCAGCCGCGGGACGGTTTGGTTGGGAGCCGGGGAGCTGTTTTTT
TRBV5-1	TRBD1	NA	TRBJ1-2	CASSIGQVYGYTF	TGCGCCAGCAGCATCGGACAGGTCTATGGCTACACCTTC
TRBV5-6	NA	NA	TRBJ1-1	CASSSRKLETEAFF	TGTGCCAGCAGCTCCCGAAAGCTGGAGACTGAAGCTTTCTTT
TRBV5-4	TRBD2	once	TRBJ2-3	CASSVNPAGGITDTQYF	TGTGCCAGCAGCGTGAACCCAGCGGGGGGCATCACAGATACGCAGTATTTT
TRBV18	TRBD1	NA	TRBJ1-1	CASSNGQGGLAEAFF	TGTGCCAGCTCAAATGGACAGGGGGGGTTGGCTGAAGCTTTCTTT